One and the same sample provided the 14 T cell receptor beta chains below, sequenced in a study of CD8 T cells in ankylosing spondylitis. No cognate antigen is known for these TCRs. A single record per CDR3 protein comes from TCRdb applying MiXCR to the 5' RACE reads. The data hold some 220,000 distinct CDR3 sequences, with approximately 7.4% observed a single time. Study-level results: Made up of eight highly homologous variants, a TCR beta motif appeared characteristic of ankylosing spondylitis blood.

Input material: blood, either unsorted or a sorted T cell fraction (not recorded which). The receptors come from a male donor with ankylosing spondylitis.

For this clonotype: The junction and the germline gene differ at one end; a read error may be behind it. J is TRBJ2-4 and V is TRBV14; D call uncertain. The CDR3 has 12 residues. Germline loops: CDR1 SGHDN, CDR2 FVKESK. In DNA form, the CDR3 reads TGTGCCAGCAGCTTTTCGGCCTCCCGGGTTTGGTTC. Translating it yields CASSFSASRVWF.

This clonotype was counted ten times or more. This chain joins TRBV20-1 and TRBJ1-1; D ambiguous. The germline V gene has CDR1 DFQATT and CDR2 SNEGSKA (reference sequence). The CDR3 totals 14 residues. Trimming took off 3 bases at V and 0 bases at J, with 11 bases between the two ends. DNA of the CDR3: TGCAGTGCTAGTAGGGCACTCATGAACACTGAAGCTTTCTTT. Translation gives CSASRALMNTEAFF.

This clonotype was seen more than once but under ten times. CDR3 sequence (DNA): TGTGCCAGCAGTCTGGGGACATCGAACACTGAAGCTTTCTTT. Protein sequence: CASSLGTSNTEAFF. V and J are TRBV25-1 and TRBJ1-1; D might be TRBD1 (6 bases). The CDR3 spans 14 residues. Per germline, CDR1 MGHDK and CDR2 SYGVNS. V was pared by 5 bases and J by 1 base, with 11 bases between. The full variable domain, with the rest looked up from reference TRBV25-1 and TRBJ1-1, is EADIYQTPRYLVIGTGKKITLECSQTMGHDKMYWYQQDPGMELHLIHYSYGVNSTEKGDLSSESTVSRIRTEHFPLTLESARPSHTSQYLCASSLGTSNTEAFFGQGTRLTVV.

Ten or more counts support this clonotype. The chain's CDR3 is CATSSNRVTQYF. DNA for the CDR3: TGTGCCACCAGCAGCAACAGGGTTACGCAGTATTTT. The gene calls are TRBV15 and TRBJ2-3; D might be TRBD1 (6 bases). Trimming left V 3 bases short and J 8 bases short, with 9 bases between. Germline CDR1 reads LNHNV; CDR2 reads YYDKDF (reference sequence). The CDR3 consists of 12 residues.

Many counts were recorded for this clonotype. Its ends do not fully match the called genes, so a read error is possible. The genes are TRBV27 and TRBJ2-5, with D tentatively TRBD2 (5 bases). The CDR3 has 11 residues. Germline lookup yields CDR1 MNHEY and CDR2 SMNVEV (reference sequence). The CDR3 DNA sequence: TGCGCCAGCAGTGGCGGGGAGACCCAGTACTTC. It translates to CASSGGETQYF.

The chain employs TRBV19 and TRBJ2-7; D is unclear. Germline V gene lookup returns CDR1 LNHDA and CDR2 SQIVND (reference sequence). The CDR3 is made up of 14 amino acids. Trimming pared 5 bases from V and 3 bases from J, leaving 14 bases between. CDR3 sequence: CASSEPGRNYEQYF. The DNA of the CDR3 is TGTGCCAGTAGTGAGCCGGGTCGCAACTACGAGCAGTACTTC.

This clonotype was observed many times. The chain combines TRBV5-1 with TRBJ2-7; D possibly corresponds to TRBD1 (6 bases). The germline V and J ends were trimmed by 1 base and 5 bases, with 10 bases remaining between them. Germline CDR1 and CDR2: SGHRS and YFSETQ. CDR3 length: 13 residues. The DNA for the CDR3 is TGCGCCAGCAGCTTGACCAGGGGACACGAGCAGTACTTC. This gives the protein CASSLTRGHEQYF.

This clonotype was seen at least ten times. V is TRBV3-1 and J is TRBJ2-2, with 10 bases lining up with TRBD2. The germline CDR1 and CDR2 sequences are LGHDT and YNNKEL (reference sequence). The CDR3 has 20 amino acids. V shed 0 bases and J 3 bases; nucleotides not matched to a gene: 13. CDR3 region: CASSQEWASGRVLDTGELFF. The CDR3 DNA follows: TGTGCCAGCAGCCAAGAGTGGGCTAGCGGGAGAGTCTTGGACACCGGGGAGCTGTTTTTT.

This clonotype was counted at least ten times. CDR3 loop: CASSLVGGGTEAFF. CDR3 coding DNA: TGTGCCAGCAGCTTAGTTGGGGGCGGCACTGAAGCTTTCTTT. V and J are TRBV7-9 and TRBJ1-1; D might be TRBD1 (6 bases). V shed 1 base and J shed 4 bases, with 10 bases lying between them. The germline V gene has CDR1 SEHNR and CDR2 FQNEAQ (reference sequence). The CDR3 is 14 residues long.

The CDR3 DNA follows: TGTGCCACCAGTGAGGGAAATCAGCCCCAGCATTTT. Translation: CATSEGNQPQHF. V is TRBV24-1 and J is TRBJ1-5; D gene unclear. Germline V CDR1 and CDR2: KGHDR, SFDVKD. Trimming took off 4 bases at V and 4 bases at J, with 4 bases between the two ends. The length of the CDR3 is 12 residues.

This chain joins TRBV6-2 or TRBV6-3 and TRBJ1-5; 7 bases align to TRBD1. V lost 2 bases to trimming and J lost 4 bases; unmatched junction nucleotides: 2. The germline gives CDR1 MNHEY, CDR2 SVGEGT. The CDR3 contains 14 residues. The CDR3 reads CASSYRQGNQPQHF. DNA for the CDR3: TGTGCCAGCAGTTACCGACAGGGAAATCAGCCCCAGCATTTT.

This clonotype was seen repeatedly, ten times or more. The CDR3 loop reads CASSFGQGYEQYF. CDR3 sequence (DNA): TGTGCCAGCAGTTTCGGACAGGGGTACGAGCAGTACTTC. The chain recombines TRBV27 with TRBJ2-7; 9 positions agree with TRBD1. The CDR3 loop spans 13 amino acids. From germline, CDR1 is MNHEY and CDR2 SMNVEV (reference sequence). Unmatched junction bases numbered 1, after V lost 3 bases and J lost 4 bases.

This clonotype was recorded at least ten times. The chain employs TRBV12-3 or TRBV12-4 and TRBJ1-1; D is possibly TRBD1 (5 bases). Trimming took 7 bases from V and 0 from J, leaving 9 bases between them. CDR3 length: 13 amino acids. CDR3 DNA sequence: TGTGCCAGCAAAACAGGACTGAACACTGAAGCTTTCTTT. Translating it yields CASKTGLNTEAFF.

This sequence joins TRBV28 and TRBJ2-7; TRBD2 might be the D (6 bases). Germline CDR1 MDHEN, CDR2 SYDVKM. The CDR3 has 15 amino acids. Trimming took off 3 bases at V and 0 bases at J, with 12 bases between the two ends. Here the CDR3 reads CASSLGGLISYEQYF. The CDR3 DNA reads TGTGCCAGCAGTTTGGGAGGACTAATCTCCTACGAGCAGTACTTC.